These T cell receptor beta chains were read from a single sample in a study of T cell repertoires in cytomegalovirus infection. The antigens of these receptors remain unknown. TCRdb recomputed calls from the reads with MiXCR, one row per CDR3 protein. The table lists some 130,000 distinct CDR3 sequences, 25% to 35% of them singletons. The sequenced sample was CD8+ T cells from cultured PBMCs, obtained from culture after CMV antigen stimulation. These receptors all come from a human donor in good health (CMV status not recorded). Some clones in this sample may be carry-over from other donors' samples. CDR3s include the opening cysteine and the closing phenylalanine or tryptophan. The D gene is left open where the match is weak. Where a row states a size, it is once, few, many or the class of an expanded clone; other rows omit it.

clone size	V gene	CDR3 length	J gene	D gene	CDR3 protein	CDR3 DNA
many	TRBV7-6	18	TRBJ2-1	NA	CASSQNSGGGRTYNEQFF	TGTGCCAGCAGCCAAAACTCAGGGGGAGGACGAACCTACAATGAGCAGTTCTTC
few	TRBV7-2	11	TRBJ2-1	NA	CAKETLHEQFF	TGTGCCAAGGAGACCCTCCATGAGCAGTTCTTC
NA	TRBV12-3/TRBV12-4	14	TRBJ1-2	TRBD1	CASSQSITGGGYTF	TGTGCCAGCAGCCAATCAATAACAGGGGGCGGCTACACCTTC
NA	TRBV19	15	TRBJ1-3	TRBD1	CASSGTGANGNTIYF	TGTGCCAGTAGTGGGACAGGGGCAAATGGAAACACCATATATTTT
many	TRBV11-1	18	TRBJ2-3	TRBD2	CASSSRFGLAGRPDTQYF	TGTGCCAGCAGCTCCCGATTCGGACTAGCGGGGAGGCCAGATACGCAGTATTTT
NA	TRBV2	14	TRBJ2-3	NA	CASVGRQSTDTQYF	TGTGCCAGCGTGGGACGGCAAAGCACAGATACGCAGTATTTT
NA	TRBV29-1	16	TRBJ2-3	NA	CSVVDSRVYGTDTQYF	TGCAGCGTTGTGGACAGTCGCGTTTATGGCACAGATACGCAGTATTTT
NA	TRBV2	14	TRBJ2-7	NA	CASSEVGRVFEQYF	TGTGCCAGCAGTGAGGTGGGCAGGGTGTTCGAGCAGTACTTC
NA	TRBV12-3/TRBV12-4	17	TRBJ2-5	TRBD2	CASSLILAGAQQETQYF	TGTGCCAGCAGTTTGATTTTAGCGGGGGCTCAGCAAGAGACCCAGTACTTC
NA	TRBV5-1	16	TRBJ2-7	TRBD2	CASSLDWRGAAYEQYF	TGCGCCAGCAGCTTGGATTGGCGGGGGGCCGCCTACGAGCAGTACTTC
few	TRBV6-5	14	TRBJ1-2	TRBD1	CASSPGTGFYGYTF	TGTGCCAGCAGTCCCGGGACAGGGTTTTATGGCTACACCTTC
few	TRBV7-6	13	TRBJ2-7	NA	CASSFTTAREQYF	TGTGCCAGCAGCTTCACTACGGCGCGGGAGCAGTACTTC
NA	TRBV6-1	16	TRBJ2-1	NA	CASSLKGGFSYNEQFF	TGTGCCAGCAGTCTCAAGGGGGGGTTCTCCTACAATGAGCAGTTCTTC
NA	TRBV19	13	TRBJ2-1	NA	CASSITSYNEQFF	TGTGCCAGTAGTATTACTAGCTACAATGAGCAGTTCTTC
NA	TRBV19	15	TRBJ2-2	NA	CASSWGGPNTGELFF	TGTGCCAGTTCATGGGGGGGCCCTAACACCGGGGAGCTGTTTTTT
few	TRBV6-2/TRBV6-3	16	TRBJ2-1	TRBD2	CASSYSIGLALNEQFF	TGTGCCAGCAGTTACAGTATCGGACTAGCCCTAAATGAGCAGTTCTTC
once	TRBV7-2	18	TRBJ2-7	NA	CASSPTGGAGSISYEQYF	TGTGCCAGCAGTCCCACTGGCGGCGCGGGGAGTATTAGCTACGAGCAGTACTTC
NA	TRBV19	12	TRBJ1-1	NA	CASSIRATEAFF	TGTGCCAGTAGTATCAGGGCCACTGAAGCTTTCTTT
NA	TRBV7-9	14	TRBJ1-2	NA	CASSLIADRGGYTF	TGTGCCAGCAGCTTAATTGCGGACCGGGGTGGCTACACCTTC
NA	TRBV5-1	14	TRBJ2-7	NA	CASSLAGGESEQYF	TGCGCCAGCAGCTTGGCCGGGGGAGAGTCCGAGCAGTACTTC
NA	TRBV12-5	14	TRBJ1-4	NA	CASGKGLTNEKLFF	TGTGCTAGTGGCAAGGGGCTAACTAATGAAAAACTGTTTTTT
NA	TRBV18	17	TRBJ2-6	TRBD1	CASSPTGAHSGANVLTF	TGTGCCAGCTCACCAACAGGGGCGCACTCTGGGGCCAACGTCCTGACTTTC
NA	TRBV7-2	14	TRBJ2-1	NA	CASSSGPGPNEQFF	TGTGCCAGCAGCTCCGGACCCGGTCCAAATGAGCAGTTCTTC
many	TRBV7-8	16	TRBJ1-1	NA	CASSLGFGAMNTEAFF	TGTGCCAGCAGCTTAGGGTTCGGAGCAATGAACACTGAAGCTTTCTTT